This T cell receptor beta chain was found in a study of blood T cells in healthy people across ages (dated by TCRdb to 2015 to 2017). Regarding the study in general: In model experiments, roughly one uniquely barcoded TCR beta cDNA molecule per two T cells was captured by template switching. Using deep sequencing normalized with unique cDNA molecular identifiers, the study measured how TCR beta repertoire diversity changes with age. Four age groups were formed from the donors: young (average about 17 years), middle-aged (just under 40), aged (about 62) and long-lived (around 80). To avoid experimental bias, donors of different ages were randomly spread across the sequencing lanes. For two donors (one aged 18 to 30 and one aged 80 or older), the study analyzed two additional independent replicas of 1 million unique cDNA reads from the same blood draw. Study-wide findings and limitations: The percentage of naive T cells measured by flow cytometry correlated strongly with observed TCR beta diversity. As age increased, observed TCR beta diversity per million T cells dropped in a roughly linear way, and a significant reduction was already evident by age 40. Because the CMV infection status of the donors was unknown, age-related changes in expanded clonotypes may potentially have been confounded. Estimates of total diversity from one million sequenced T cells were regarded as lower bounds and underestimates. Conclusive comparison of naive and antigen-experienced compartments was prevented by the profiling of bulk unsorted PBMCs. The long-lived group showed more naive CD4+ T cells, fewer expanded clones and increased TCR diversity than the aged group, suggesting age selection.

On this clonotype: There is no known antigen for this receptor. Per-base qualities were not stored, and no clone one base away is much larger.

The germline V gene (reference sequence) specifies GTSNPN as CDR1 and SVGIG as CDR2. V is clipped by 8 bases and J by 0 bases, and the sequence between their germline boundaries is 12 bases long. Measured from the cysteine to the phenylalanine, the CDR3 is 13 residues long. Just the 39-base CDR3 DNA is kept, in frame starting at base 1. The method was 5' RACE. Sequencing relied on an Illumina HiSeq 2500. The second PCR ran for roughly 7 to 12 cycles and used a J-beta primer mix along with a sample-barcoded 5' primer. A unique molecular identifier was introduced onto each TCR beta cDNA molecule by a template-switch 5' adaptor carrying 12 random nucleotides. Each sample yielded at least 2.5 million CDR3-containing paired-end reads. First-strand cDNA was synthesized from all RNA with the Mint cDNA synthesis kit, primed by a TRBC-specific oligonucleotide. After uracil-DNA glycosylase treatment, a first 18-cycle PCR used universal primers M1SS and BC2_uni_R on all cDNA. The original pipeline was this. Each sample was normalized by randomly selecting 1 million high-quality reads, each carrying a distinct molecular identifier. Instead of being binned into consensus sequences, reads that shared molecular identifiers were thrown out. MiTCR, run with a Q25 quality threshold and the strictest error-elimination algorithm, handled CDR3 identification, clonotype clustering and error correction. A nonparametric unseen species model using Euler transformation provided a lower-bound estimate of total TCR beta diversity. Using fastp at Q25 and MiXCR, TCRdb reprocessed the public reads and kept productive beta chains. One record per CDR3 amino acid sequence lists the most common genes and DNA. Clone size and V and J calls follow TCRdb, not the original study. The sample table contains hundreds of thousands of distinct CDR3 sequences; only one count was recorded for about 30% of them. 15% to 17% of the sample comes from the top ten.

The donors were about 40 Caucasian individuals from Russia, aged roughly 6 to 100 years, who were systemically healthy. Each donor gave about 11 milliliters of peripheral blood, drawn into EDTA-treated Vacutainer tubes. Ficoll-Paque density-gradient centrifugation was used to isolate PBMCs, with at least 6.5 million per sample. Trizol reagent was used to extract total RNA from PBMCs, with at least 5 micrograms per sample. The percentages of naive CD45RAhigh/CD27high T cells were determined by flow cytometry on a PBMC aliquot from every donor. The V gene is TRBV30 and the J gene is TRBJ2-3; the D segment cannot be called with confidence. The TCR sequence derives from a woman of 80 years or more in good health. Donor details come from another sample of the same person, matched by shared clones. The source material was blood. The bases read TGTGCCCAAGCCGCCGCGAGCACAGATACGCAGTATTTT. It translates to CAQAAASTDTQYF.